This T cell receptor (beta chain) was identified during a study of blood T cell repertoires in COVID-19. On the study more broadly: Sites across the United States, Italy and Spain contributed samples from acute and convalescent COVID-19.

Per the original methods: Estimates of nucleated cell counts were drawn from the amplification of reference gene primers. Some clones are missing from TCRdb's copy, which holds only in-frame ones; the method was immunoSEQ multiplex PCR. Clone size and the V and J calls come from that table; the DNA yielded D and trimming. The sample has about 46,000 clones, around 93% seen once. This CDR3 spans 14 amino acids. The germline V gene has CDR1 LNHDA and CDR2 SQIVND (reference sequence). Germline trimming cut 8 bases from V and 2 bases from J; bases unmatched to any gene: 4. The chain recombines TRBV19 with TRBJ2-2; 8 positions match TRBD1. Material for sequencing was peripheral blood. This sequence originates from a man aged 50-59 years with acute or convalescent COVID-19. DNA of the CDR3: TGTGCCAGTTATGGACAGGGCAACACCGGGGAGCTGTTTTTT. Translation gives CASYGQGNTGELFF.